This entry lists 5 T cell receptor beta chains sequenced from one sample in a study of T-cell reconstitution after alpha-beta-depleted transplantation in children. TCRbeta library preparation incorporated unique molecular identifiers. TCRdb called the PCR reads again in MiXCR, with one record for every CDR3 protein. Found here are around 450,000 distinct CDR3 sequences, 43% of them singletons; the top ten hold around a quarter. Sequencing used PBMCs, obtained before TCRalphabeta/CD19-depleted stem cell transplant. The source is a girl aged 2-10 years with aplastic anemia, due to receive a stem cell transplant.

The rearrangement joins TRBV28 to TRBJ2-1, with no clear D. This CDR3 is built from 11 residues. Between the trimmed V and J ends, which lost 7 bases and 11 bases, there was a span of 12 bases. The germline V gene has CDR1 MDHEN and CDR2 SYDVKM. In DNA, the CDR3 is TGTGCCAGCACCGTTGGAAACAAGCAGTTCTTC. This sequence encodes CASTVGNKQFF.

The chain couples TRBV3-1 to TRBJ1-1; D ambiguous. Per the germline V gene, CDR1 is LGHDT and CDR2 is YNNKEL (reference sequence). The CDR3 runs to 15 residues. Trimming took off 4 bases at V and 0 bases at J, with 12 bases between the two ends. The CDR3 DNA is TGTGCCAGCAGCCTACGGACCCCGATGAACACTGAAGCTTTCTTT. It translates to CASSLRTPMNTEAFF.

The rearrangement uses TRBV12-3 or TRBV12-4 and TRBJ2-5; D unresolved. The CDR3 extends over 11 amino acids. V lost 7 bases, J lost 7 bases, and 10 bases lay in between. CDR3 amino acids: CASTTVGTQYF. CDR3 DNA sequence: TGTGCCAGCACAACTGTGGGGACCCAGTACTTC.

This clonotype was counted only a few times. V is TRBV12-3 or TRBV12-4 and J is TRBJ2-3; TRBD1 is a possible D gene (7 bases). This CDR3 has 13 amino acids. The germline V and J ends were trimmed by 3 bases and 6 bases, with 10 bases remaining between them. As DNA, the CDR3 is TGTGCCAGCAGTTTTCCAGGGGGGGATACGCAGTATTTT. Protein: CASSFPGGDTQYF.

Ten or more counts support this clonotype. V gene TRBV12-3 or TRBV12-4 combines with J gene TRBJ2-1; perhaps TRBD2 as D (6 bases). Between the trimmed V and J ends, which lost 6 bases and 5 bases, there was a span of 14 bases. CDR3 length equals 14 residues. The CDR3 DNA follows: TGTGCCAGCAGACTCCAAGCGGGCCACAATGAGCAGTTCTTC. Protein sequence: CASRLQAGHNEQFF.